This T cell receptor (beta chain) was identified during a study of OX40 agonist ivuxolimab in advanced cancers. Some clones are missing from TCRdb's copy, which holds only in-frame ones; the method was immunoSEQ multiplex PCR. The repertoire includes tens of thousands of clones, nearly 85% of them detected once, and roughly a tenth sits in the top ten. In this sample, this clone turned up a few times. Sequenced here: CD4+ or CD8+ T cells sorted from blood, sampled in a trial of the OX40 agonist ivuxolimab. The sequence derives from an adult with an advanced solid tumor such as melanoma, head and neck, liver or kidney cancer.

The CDR3 protein is CASSQGQGRNGYTF. The CDR3 region has the DNA TGTGCCAGCAGCCAGGGACAGGGGAGGAATGGCTACACCTTC. V and J are TRBV7-2 and TRBJ1-2; 10 bases agree with TRBD1. Germline loops: CDR1 SGHTA, CDR2 FQGNSA. V gave up 5 bases and J gave up 6 bases; unmatched junction bases: 6. The CDR3 is made up of 14 amino acids.